One and the same sample provided the 6 T cell receptor beta chains below, sequenced in a study of vaccination effects on CD4 cells after COVID-19. Measured with immunoSEQ multiplex PCR; TCRdb has only the in-frame clones, and not every one. The sample records about 63,000 clones, about 79% being singletons. Their antigens are not known. Expansion with viral peptide pools was applied to antigen-specific CD4+ T cells by the ViraFEST assay prior to sequencing. Investigators separated out CD4+ T cells once about 10 days of culture had passed. In the vaccine recipients, nucleocapsid antibodies were negative and there was no prior SARS-CoV-2 infection. The specimen was CD4+ T cells from PBMCs cultured with HCoV-OC43 spike peptides, collected before COVID-19 vaccination. Specified subset: HCoV-OC43 spike overlapping peptide pool stimulation. The receptors stem from a human donor who received a COVID-19 vaccine.

As DNA, the CDR3 is TGTGCCAGCAGTTTTCAGGCAGGCAATGAGCAGTTCTTC. It specifies CASSFQAGNEQFF. The rearrangement uses TRBV12-3 or TRBV12-4 and TRBJ2-1; D ambiguous. CDR3 length: 13 residues. Trimming stripped 3 bases from V and 6 bases from J, with 9 bases between.

This rearrangement joins TRBV5-1 to TRBJ1-2; D might be TRBD1 (5 bases). Germline lookup yields CDR1 SGHRS and CDR2 YFSETQ. V lost 4 bases, J lost 0 bases, and 22 bases lay in between. The length of the CDR3 is 18 residues. CDR3 in amino acids: CASSRLVSGLFSNYGYTF. DNA for the CDR3: TGCGCCAGCAGCCGACTGGTGTCAGGGCTCTTTTCTAACTATGGCTACACCTTC. Full variable domain (remainder filled in from reference TRBV5-1 and TRBJ1-2): KAGVTQTPRYLIKTRGQQVTLSCSPISGHRSVSWYQQTPGQGLQFLFEYFSETQRNKGNFPGRFSGRQFSNSRSEMNVSTLELGDSALYLCASSRLVSGLFSNYGYTFGSGTRLTVV.

V gene TRBV15 combines with J gene TRBJ1-1, with 8 bases identical to TRBD1. CDR3 size: 15 residues. Germline CDR1 reads LNHNV; CDR2 reads YYDKDF (reference sequence). V was pared by 5 bases and J by 3 bases, with 8 bases of the junction left unmatched. CDR3: CATSRRTGLDTEAFF. The CDR3 DNA follows: TGTGCCACCAGCCGTAGGACAGGGCTAGACACTGAAGCTTTCTTT.

The rearrangement links TRBV4-1 to TRBJ1-3; D remains ambiguous. V was clipped by 0 bases and J by 4 bases, with 7 bases between them. The V gene's germline CDR1 is MGHRA and CDR2 YSYEKL. This CDR3 has 14 residues. The CDR3 region is CASSQEGKGNTIYF. CDR3 nucleotides: TGCGCCAGCAGCCAAGAGGGGAAAGGAAACACCATATATTTT.

This clone occurred a few times. The chain recombines TRBV5-6 with TRBJ1-2; D is possibly TRBD1 (6 bases). Per germline, CDR1 SGHDT and CDR2 YYEEEE. The CDR3 has 17 amino acids. Between the trimmed V and J ends, which lost 4 bases and 4 bases, there was a span of 23 bases. CDR3 sequence reads: CASSLTSEAGASYGYTF. Written as DNA, the CDR3 is TGTGCCAGCAGCCTCACCTCGGAGGCAGGGGCCAGCTATGGCTACACCTTC.

CDR3 region: CASRQGVTGELFF. The CDR3, as DNA: TGTGCCAGCAGACAGGGGGTGACCGGGGAGCTGTTTTTT. V is TRBV7-3 and J is TRBJ2-2, with 8 positions matching TRBD1. Trimming at V came to 6 bases and at J to 5 bases, leaving 2 bases not matched to a gene. The CDR3 consists of 13 residues. Germline V gene sequence: CDR1 SGHTA, CDR2 FQGTGA.